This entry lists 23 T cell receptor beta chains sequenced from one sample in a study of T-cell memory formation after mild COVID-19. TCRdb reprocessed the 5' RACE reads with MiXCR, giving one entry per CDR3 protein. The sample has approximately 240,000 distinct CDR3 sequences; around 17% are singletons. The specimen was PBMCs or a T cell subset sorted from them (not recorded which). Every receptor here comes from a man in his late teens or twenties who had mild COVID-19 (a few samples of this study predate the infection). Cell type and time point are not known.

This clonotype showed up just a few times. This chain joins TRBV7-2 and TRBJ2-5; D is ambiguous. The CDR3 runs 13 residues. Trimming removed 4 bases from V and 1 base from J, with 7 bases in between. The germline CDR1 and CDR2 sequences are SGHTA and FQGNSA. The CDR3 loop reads CASSSTAQETQYF. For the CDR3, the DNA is TGTGCCAGCAGCTCGACGGCCCAAGAGACCCAGTACTTC.

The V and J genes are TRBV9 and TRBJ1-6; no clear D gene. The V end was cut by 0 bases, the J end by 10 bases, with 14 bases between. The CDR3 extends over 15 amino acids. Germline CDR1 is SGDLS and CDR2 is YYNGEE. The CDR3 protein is CASSVEPAVQSPLHF. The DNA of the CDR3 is TGTGCCAGCAGCGTAGAACCGGCCGTACAGTCACCCCTCCACTTT.

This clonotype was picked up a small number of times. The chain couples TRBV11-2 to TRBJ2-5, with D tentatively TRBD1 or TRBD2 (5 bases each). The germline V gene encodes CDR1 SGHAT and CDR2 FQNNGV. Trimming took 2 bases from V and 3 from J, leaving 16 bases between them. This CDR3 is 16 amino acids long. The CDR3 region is CASSLRDPWSEETQYF. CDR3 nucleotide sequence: TGTGCCAGCAGCTTAAGGGACCCATGGTCGGAAGAGACCCAGTACTTC.

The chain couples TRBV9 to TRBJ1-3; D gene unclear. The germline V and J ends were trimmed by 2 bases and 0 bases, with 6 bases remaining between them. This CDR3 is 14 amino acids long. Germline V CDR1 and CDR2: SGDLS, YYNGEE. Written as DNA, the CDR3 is TGTGCCAGCAGCGTCCAGAGCTCTGGAAACACCATATATTTT. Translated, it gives CASSVQSSGNTIYF.

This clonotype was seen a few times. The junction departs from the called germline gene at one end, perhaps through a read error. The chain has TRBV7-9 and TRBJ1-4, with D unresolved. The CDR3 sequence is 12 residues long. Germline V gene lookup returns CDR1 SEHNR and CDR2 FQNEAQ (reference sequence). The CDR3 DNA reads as TGTGCCAGCACCTTAACTAATGAAAAACTGTTTTTT. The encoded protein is CASTLTNEKLFF.

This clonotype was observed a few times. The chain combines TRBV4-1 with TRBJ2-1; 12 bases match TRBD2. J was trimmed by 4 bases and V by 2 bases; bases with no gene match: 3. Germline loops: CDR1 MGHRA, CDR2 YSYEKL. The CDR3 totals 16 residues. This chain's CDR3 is CASSQPLAGGYNEQFF. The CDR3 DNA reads TGCGCCAGCAGCCAACCCCTAGCGGGGGGGTACAATGAGCAGTTCTTC.

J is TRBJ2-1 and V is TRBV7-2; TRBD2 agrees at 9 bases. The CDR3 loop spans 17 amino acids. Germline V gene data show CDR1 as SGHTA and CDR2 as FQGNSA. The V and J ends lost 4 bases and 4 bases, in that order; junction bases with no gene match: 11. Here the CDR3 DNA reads TGTGCCAGCAGCTCGCCTCTGGGCGGGGGGGCTTACAATGAGCAGTTCTTC. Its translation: CASSSPLGGGAYNEQFF.

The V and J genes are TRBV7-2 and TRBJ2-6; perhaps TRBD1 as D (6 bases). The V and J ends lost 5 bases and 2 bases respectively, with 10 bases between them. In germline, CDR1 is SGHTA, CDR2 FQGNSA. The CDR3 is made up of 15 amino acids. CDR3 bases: TGTGCCAGCAGCAGAGGGGGTCCTGGGGCCAACGTCCTGACTTTC. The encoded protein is CASSRGGPGANVLTF.

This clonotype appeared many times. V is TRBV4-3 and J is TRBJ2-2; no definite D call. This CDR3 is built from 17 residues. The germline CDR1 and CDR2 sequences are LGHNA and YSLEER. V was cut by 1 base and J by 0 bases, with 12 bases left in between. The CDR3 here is CASSQVGSPTNTGELFF. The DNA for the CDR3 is TGCGCCAGCAGCCAAGTGGGCAGCCCAACGAACACCGGGGAGCTGTTTTTT.

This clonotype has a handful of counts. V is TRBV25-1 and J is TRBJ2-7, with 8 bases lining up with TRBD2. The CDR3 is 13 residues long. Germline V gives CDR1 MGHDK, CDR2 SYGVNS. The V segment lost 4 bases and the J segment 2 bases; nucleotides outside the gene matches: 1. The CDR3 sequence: CASSVGGAYEQYF. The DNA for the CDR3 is TGTGCCAGCAGTGTCGGGGGGGCCTACGAGCAGTACTTC.

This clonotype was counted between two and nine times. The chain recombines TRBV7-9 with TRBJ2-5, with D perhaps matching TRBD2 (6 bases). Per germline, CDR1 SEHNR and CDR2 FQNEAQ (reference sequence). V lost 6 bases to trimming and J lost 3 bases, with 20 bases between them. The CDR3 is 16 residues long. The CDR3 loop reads CASSPSTSLGEETQYF. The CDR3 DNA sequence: TGTGCCAGCAGTCCCTCTACTAGCCTTGGGGAAGAGACCCAGTACTTC.

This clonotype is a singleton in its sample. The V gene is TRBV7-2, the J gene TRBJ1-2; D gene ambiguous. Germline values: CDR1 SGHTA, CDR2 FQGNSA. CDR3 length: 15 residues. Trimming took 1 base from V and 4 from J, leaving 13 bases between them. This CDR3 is CASSLDRTSVYGYTF. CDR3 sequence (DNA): TGTGCCAGCAGCTTAGACCGAACATCCGTCTATGGCTACACCTTC.

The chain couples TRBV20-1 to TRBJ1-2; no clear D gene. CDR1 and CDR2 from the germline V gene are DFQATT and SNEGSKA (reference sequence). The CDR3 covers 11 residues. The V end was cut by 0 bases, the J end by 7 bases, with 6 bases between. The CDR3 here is CSARDLSGYTF. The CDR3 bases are TGCAGTGCTAGAGATCTCAGTGGCTACACCTTC.

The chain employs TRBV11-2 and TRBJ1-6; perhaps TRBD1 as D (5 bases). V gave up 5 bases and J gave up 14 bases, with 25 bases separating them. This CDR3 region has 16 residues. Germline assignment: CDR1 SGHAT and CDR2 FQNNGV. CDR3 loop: CASSLTGDVGIVALHF. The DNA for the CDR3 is TGTGCCAGCAGCCTCACGGGGGACGTCGGGATAGTAGCCCTCCACTTT.

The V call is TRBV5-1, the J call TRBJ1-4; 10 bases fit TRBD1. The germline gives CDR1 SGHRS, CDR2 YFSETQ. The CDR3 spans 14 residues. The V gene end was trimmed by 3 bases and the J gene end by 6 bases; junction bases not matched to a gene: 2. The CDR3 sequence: CASSSGQGDEKLFF. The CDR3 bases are TGCGCCAGCAGCTCAGGACAGGGGGATGAAAAACTGTTTTTT. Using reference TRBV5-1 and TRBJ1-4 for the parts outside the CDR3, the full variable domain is KAGVTQTPRYLIKTRGQQVTLSCSPISGHRSVSWYQQTPGQGLQFLFEYFSETQRNKGNFPGRFSGRQFSNSRSEMNVSTLELGDSALYLCASSSGQGDEKLFFGSGTQLSVL.

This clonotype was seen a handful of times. The DNA of the CDR3 is TGTGCCAGCAGTTACTCGCGACTAGCGGGGAATGAGCAGTTCTTC. It translates to CASSYSRLAGNEQFF. The V call is TRBV6-2 or TRBV6-3, the J call TRBJ2-1; TRBD2 matches at 11 bases. There are 15 residues in the CDR3. V was clipped by 0 bases and J by 7 bases; unmatched bases: 2. The germline CDR1 and CDR2 sequences are MNHEY and SVGEGT.

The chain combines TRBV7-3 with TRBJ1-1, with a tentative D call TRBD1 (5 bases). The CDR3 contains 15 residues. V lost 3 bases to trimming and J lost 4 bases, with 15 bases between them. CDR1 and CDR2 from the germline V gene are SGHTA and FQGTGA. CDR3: CASSFNSGMATEAFF. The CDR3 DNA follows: TGTGCCAGCAGCTTTAATTCAGGGATGGCCACTGAAGCTTTCTTT.

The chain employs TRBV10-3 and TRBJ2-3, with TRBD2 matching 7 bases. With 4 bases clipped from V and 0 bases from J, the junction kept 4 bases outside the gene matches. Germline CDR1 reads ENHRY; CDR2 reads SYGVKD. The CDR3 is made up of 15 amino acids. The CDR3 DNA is TGTGCCATCAGTGGTCGAGCGGGGAGCACAGATACGCAGTATTTT. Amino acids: CAISGRAGSTDTQYF.

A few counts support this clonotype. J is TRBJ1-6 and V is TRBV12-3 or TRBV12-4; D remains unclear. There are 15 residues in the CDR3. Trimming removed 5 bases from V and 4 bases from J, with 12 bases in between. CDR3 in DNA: TGTGCCAGCAGTCGGGCAGAAACTTATAATTCACCCCTCCACTTT. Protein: CASSRAETYNSPLHF.

Here the CDR3 reads CASKGAGGAPDTQYF. The CDR3 DNA sequence: TGTGCCAGCAAGGGGGCGGGGGGGGCCCCAGATACGCAGTATTTT. V usage is TRBV12-3 or TRBV12-4 and J usage is TRBJ2-3; 9 bases map to TRBD2. This CDR3 contains 15 residues. V gave up 7 bases and J gave up 4 bases; unmatched junction bases: 9.

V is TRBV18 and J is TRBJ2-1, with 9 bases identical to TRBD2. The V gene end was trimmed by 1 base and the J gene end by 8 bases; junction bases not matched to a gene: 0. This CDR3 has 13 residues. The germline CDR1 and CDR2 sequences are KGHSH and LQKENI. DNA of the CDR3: TGTGCCAGCTCACCACTAGCGGGGGATGAGCAGTTCTTC. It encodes CASSPLAGDEQFF.

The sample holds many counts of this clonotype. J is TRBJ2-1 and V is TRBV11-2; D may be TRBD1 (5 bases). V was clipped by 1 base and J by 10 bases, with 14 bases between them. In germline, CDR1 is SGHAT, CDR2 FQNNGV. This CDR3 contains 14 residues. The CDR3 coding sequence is TGTGCCAGCAGCTTAGTTCAGGGTGGCGGAGAGCAGTTCTTC. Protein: CASSLVQGGGEQFF.

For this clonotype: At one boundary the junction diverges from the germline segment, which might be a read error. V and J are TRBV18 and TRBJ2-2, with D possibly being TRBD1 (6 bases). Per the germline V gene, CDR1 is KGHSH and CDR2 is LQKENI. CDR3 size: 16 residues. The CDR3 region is CASSPRAGGASGELIF. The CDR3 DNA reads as TGTGCCAGCTCACCAAGGGCTGGGGGCGCCTCCGGGGAGCTGATTTTT.